The present T cell receptor (beta chain) was sequenced within a study of cytomegalovirus exposure and HLA in healthy donors. Germline V gene data show CDR1 as SGDLS and CDR2 as YYNGEE. Between the trimmed V and J ends, which lost 0 bases and 4 bases, there was a span of 13 bases. The CDR3 loop spans 16 amino acids. Turning to this clone: The target antigen is unknown.

Whole-study results and caveats: In a later analysis, compared with equally common non-associated chains, HLA-associated beta chains were more expanded. According to a later analysis, donors in an Asian-associated ancestry cluster reportedly had fewer N-insertions than the roughly 670-donor mean. The HLA-A and HLA-B alleles of most subjects were reportedly predicted accurately from TCR beta sequences.

The PCR was carried out with 60 Vbeta primers and 13 Jbeta primers. The assay was immunoSEQ multiplex PCR, and TCRdb's table has in-frame clones only and misses some. The data hold some 190,000 clones, with nearly 80% observed a single time. This chain connects TRBV9 to TRBJ2-2, with D uncertain. Material for sequencing was PBMCs. This TCR was sampled from a female donor in good health and CMV-seronegative. CDR3 region: CASSVELARGTGELFF. The CDR3, as DNA: TGTGCCAGCAGCGTAGAATTAGCTCGCGGCACCGGGGAGCTGTTTTTT.